One and the same sample provided the 10 T cell receptor beta chains below, sequenced in a study of blood T cell repertoires in COVID-19. Profiled with immunoSEQ multiplex PCR; TCRdb holds only in-frame clones, not every one. Here the sample spans under 200,000 clones, about 83% being singletons. Sequenced: PBMCs or T cells enriched from blood (not recorded which). These receptors originate from a man in his forties or fifties with acute COVID-19.

This sequence joins TRBV6-2 or TRBV6-3 and TRBJ2-2, with D maybe TRBD2 (5 bases). In germline, CDR1 is MNHEY, CDR2 SVGEGT. The V gene lost 6 bases and the J gene lost 0 bases, with 11 bases spanning the gap. The CDR3 length is 15 residues. The CDR3 sequence: CASSQRAANTGELFF. The DNA of the CDR3 is TGTGCCAGCAGCCAGAGGGCAGCGAACACCGGGGAGCTGTTTTTT.

The CDR3 reads CASGADSPLHF. The CDR3 DNA reads as TGTGCCAGCGGGGCGGATTCACCCCTCCACTTT. The J gene is TRBJ1-6, the V gene TRBV28; D perhaps matches TRBD1 (5 bases). Trimming removed 8 bases at V and 8 bases at J, with 7 bases between. Germline V gene sequence: CDR1 MDHEN, CDR2 SYDVKM. The CDR3 length is 11 residues.

The chain has TRBV4-1 and TRBJ2-1; D unresolved. V was pared by 1 base and J by 0 bases, with 13 bases between. Germline V gene sequence: CDR1 MGHRA, CDR2 YSYEKL. The CDR3 has 17 residues. The CDR3 spells CASSQAFPTSSYNEQFF. CDR3 bases: TGCGCCAGCAGCCAAGCTTTCCCGACAAGCTCCTACAATGAGCAGTTCTTC.

CDR3 loop: CASSAAGAGYEQYF. CDR3 DNA: TGCGCCAGCAGCGCGGCGGGGGCCGGCTACGAGCAGTACTTC. The genes are TRBV5-1 and TRBJ2-7; maybe TRBD2 (7 bases). Germline lookup yields CDR1 SGHRS and CDR2 YFSETQ. This CDR3 region has 14 residues. V lost 4 bases, J lost 3 bases, and 14 bases lay in between.

The chain recombines TRBV5-1 with TRBJ2-1; 16 nucleotides line up with TRBD2. Per the germline V gene, CDR1 is SGHRS and CDR2 is YFSETQ. The CDR3 is 16 residues long. Trimming at V came to 3 bases and at J to 10 bases, leaving 7 bases not matched to a gene. CDR3 nucleotides: TGCGCCAGCAGCTCGGGACTAGCGGGAGGGCTTGGGGAGCAGTTCTTC. Protein sequence: CASSSGLAGGLGEQFF.

The rearrangement joins TRBV16 to TRBJ1-1; 8 nucleotides match TRBD1. The CDR3 sequence is 14 residues long. From germline, CDR1 is KGHSY and CDR2 FQNENV. The V gene end was trimmed by 3 bases and the J gene end by 5 bases; junction bases not matched to a gene: 5. Here the CDR3 DNA reads TGTGCCAGCAGCCAGTCATGGGACAGGACTGAAGCTTTCTTT. Translation: CASSQSWDRTEAFF.

The chain recombines TRBV29-1 with TRBJ2-5; TRBD2 might be the D (7 bases). Trimming stripped 0 bases from V and 7 bases from J, with 18 bases between. Germline V CDR1 and CDR2: SQVTM, ANQGSEA. The CDR3 is made up of 15 amino acids. CDR3 sequence (DNA): TGCAGCGTTGAAGATCTGAGGGGGGGCGCGGGGACCCAGTACTTC. As protein: CSVEDLRGGAGTQYF.

This chain connects TRBV10-3 to TRBJ1-2; D unresolved. The germline V gene encodes CDR1 ENHRY and CDR2 SYGVKD. The CDR3 consists of 16 residues. The ends were cut back, 0 bases at V and 7 bases at J, with 18 bases in the middle. The CDR3 loop is CAISESTASLTIGYTF. The CDR3 DNA reads as TGTGCCATCAGTGAGTCGACGGCCAGCTTGACAATTGGCTACACCTTC.

This clone was recorded once. The chain is built from TRBV5-1 and TRBJ2-7, with 9 bases lining up with TRBD2. V shed 4 bases, J shed 5 bases, and the junction held 7 bases outside the gene matches. Germline CDR1 and CDR2: SGHRS and YFSETQ. This CDR3 has 14 amino acids. CDR3 nucleotide sequence: TGCGCCAGCAGCCCCCGGGGGACTAGCCACGAGCAGTACTTC. It yields the protein CASSPRGTSHEQYF.

V and J are TRBV11-2 and TRBJ2-3; D is ambiguous. The CDR3 consists of 14 residues. Germline V gives CDR1 SGHAT, CDR2 FQNNGV. Trimming took 6 bases from V and 1 from J, leaving 11 bases between them. CDR3 region: CASRLFAGTDTQYF. The CDR3 nucleotides read TGTGCCAGCAGGCTCTTTGCGGGCACAGATACGCAGTATTTT.